This T cell receptor beta chain was recorded in a study of blood T cell repertoires in COVID-19. Germline V lookup: CDR1 MGHRA, CDR2 YSYEKL. The length of the CDR3 is 16 residues. V was trimmed by 0 bases and J by 0 bases, leaving 11 bases between them. The cohort comprised adults aged 18 to 89 years residing in 20 to 30 US areas. Donors of Cohort 3 who recovered were those that had two negative PCRs, clearance, or symptom resolution. Some clones are missing from TCRdb's copy, which holds only in-frame ones; the method was immunoSEQ multiplex PCR. This sample has a few hundred thousand clones; around 81% occur once, and the top ten carry roughly 3.2%.

The material sequenced was PBMCs or T cells enriched from blood (not recorded which). The chain couples TRBV4-1 to TRBJ1-1; D may be TRBD1 (5 bases). This receptor was obtained from a man aged 50-60 years who had recovered from COVID-19. CDR3 residues: CASSQEGGSMNTEAFF. Here the CDR3 DNA reads TGCGCCAGCAGCCAAGAGGGGGGATCTATGAACACTGAAGCTTTCTTT.